The 2 T cell receptor beta chains reported below all come from one sample, sequenced in a study of T cell repertoires in cytomegalovirus infection. TCRdb re-called the reads through MiXCR, storing one row per CDR3 protein. The sample has around 340,000 distinct CDR3 sequences, roughly 29% seen once. Their antigen targets remain unknown. The sample in question was cultured PBMCs, obtained from culture after CMV antigen stimulation. The receptors were gathered from a human donor in good health (CMV status not recorded). Some clones in this sample may be carry-over from other donors' samples.

The chain couples TRBV11-3 to TRBJ2-1, with 10 bases matching TRBD2. This CDR3 has 16 residues. In germline, CDR1 is SGHNT, CDR2 YENEEA. Unmatched junction bases numbered 10, after V lost 4 bases and J lost 7 bases. The CDR3 coding sequence is TGTGCCAGCAGCTCCTTAGCGGGAGGTCGGGAGAATGAGCAGTTCTTC. Translating it yields CASSSLAGGRENEQFF.

The chain employs TRBV19 and TRBJ1-4; unclear D gene. The V end lost 3 bases, the J end lost 4 bases, and 12 bases lay between the germline ends. Germline CDR1 and CDR2: LNHDA and SQIVND (reference sequence). This CDR3 has 15 residues. CDR3 DNA sequence: TGTGCCAGTAGTATTTCGGCTGACTATAATGAAAAACTGTTTTTT. Its protein product is CASSISADYNEKLFF.